This T cell receptor beta chain was identified during a study of blood T cell repertoires in COVID-19. Study as a whole: Acute and convalescent COVID-19 specimens originated in the United States, Italy and Spain. PBMCs, B-cell-depleted T cells, or T cells were the source of the cDNA or gDNA that made up the material.

There are 17 residues in the CDR3. The trim removed 5 bases at V and 4 bases at J, leaving 13 bases unmatched. CDR1 and CDR2 (germline): MDHEN, SYDVKM. Libraries were prepared by immunoSEQ multiplex PCR; TCRdb keeps only in-frame clonotypes and omits some of them. The sample consists of about 110,000 clones, about four fifths of them appearing once. The source material was peripheral blood. The clonotype comes from an older woman with acute or convalescent COVID-19. The chain recombines TRBV28 with TRBJ2-1, with 8 bases aligning to TRBD2. CDR3 in DNA: TGTGCCAGCAGTCTTTACACTAGCGGCAAGAAATACAATGAGCAGTTCTTC. Translating it yields CASSLYTSGKKYNEQFF.